One and the same sample provided the 27 T cell receptor beta chains below, sequenced in a study of CD8 T cells in Susac syndrome. Random-hexamer reverse transcription was applied to roughly 0.45 to 1 ug RNA. TCRdb reprocessed the immunoSEQ multiplex PCR reads with MiXCR, giving one entry per CDR3 protein. The sample carries fewer than 200,000 distinct CDR3 sequences, more than 85% recorded once. Sequencing was carried out using CD4+ T cells from PBMCs. These TCRs come from a human donor with Susac syndrome.

The rearrangement links TRBV20-1 to TRBJ2-6; D is ambiguous. V lost 2 bases to trimming and J lost 4 bases, with 12 bases between them. This CDR3 contains 15 residues. The germline gives CDR1 DFQATT, CDR2 SNEGSKA (reference sequence). CDR3 sequence: CSARNPSAGANVLTF. The CDR3 bases are TGCAGTGCTAGAAACCCGTCCGCAGGGGCCAACGTCCTGACTTTC.

The chain joins TRBV21-1 to TRBJ2-3; the table's D call of TRBD1 was not tested on the DNA. TRBV21-1 counts as a pseudogene. This CDR3 comprises 22 residues. CDR3 residues: CASSKGAAGTCSQSTRGDTQYF. Here the CDR3 DNA reads TGTGCCAGCAGCAAAGGAGCTGCAGGGACCTGTTCCCAATCCACTCGGGGAGATACGCAGTATTTT.

V usage is TRBV20-1 and J usage is TRBJ1-4; tentatively, D is TRBD1 (5 bases). The V gene lost 3 bases and the J gene lost 4 bases, with 12 bases spanning the gap. This CDR3 is built from 14 residues. Germline V gene lookup returns CDR1 DFQATT and CDR2 SNEGSKA (reference sequence). The chain's CDR3 is CSARRGSGNEKLFF. The DNA for the CDR3 is TGCAGTGCTAGGAGGGGTTCCGGTAATGAAAAACTGTTTTTT.

The V and J genes are TRBV19 and TRBJ2-2; D call uncertain. V was pared by 11 bases and J by 0 bases, with 16 bases between. The CDR3 contains 15 residues. CDR1 is LNHDA, CDR2 SQIVND, per germline (reference sequence). CDR3 region: CASKAKLTNTGELFF. DNA for the CDR3: TGTGCCTCAAAAGCCAAACTGACGAACACCGGGGAGCTGTTTTTT.

This sequence joins TRBV11-2 and TRBJ1-2, with 7 bases that match TRBD1. The CDR3 contains 15 residues. Germline CDR1 SGHAT, CDR2 FQNNGV. V gave up 5 bases and J gave up 8 bases; unmatched junction bases: 14. The CDR3 DNA follows: TGTGCCAGCAGCCCCGTCAGGGGGAGGGGCTGGGGCTACACCTTC. Protein: CASSPVRGRGWGYTF. Full variable domain (remainder filled in from reference TRBV11-2 and TRBJ1-2): EAGVAQSPRYKIIEKRQSVAFWCNPISGHATLYWYQQILGQGPKLLIQFQNNGVVDDSQLPKDRFSAERLKGVDSTLKIQPAKLEDSAVYLCASSPVRGRGWGYTFGSGTRLTVV.

V and J are TRBV7-2 and TRBJ2-5; D remains ambiguous. This CDR3 has 12 residues. V was shortened by 1 base and J by 7 bases, with 7 bases between the two germline ends. CDR1 and CDR2 (germline): SGHTA, FQGNSA. For the CDR3, the DNA is TGTGCCAGCAGCTTAGATTGGGGGACCCAGTACTTC. As protein: CASSLDWGTQYF.

The rearrangement links TRBV6-1 to TRBJ2-5; TRBD1 or TRBD2 may be the D gene (6 bases each). V was shortened by 6 bases and J by 4 bases, with 21 bases between the two germline ends. Germline V CDR1 and CDR2: MNHNS, SASEGT. This CDR3 region has 16 residues. The CDR3 nucleotides are TGTGCCAGCAGGGCCCGAGGGGGGCCGTCTCGAGAGACCCAGTACTTC. Its protein product is CASRARGGPSRETQYF.

The V call is TRBV5-4, the J call TRBJ2-7; TRBD2 aligns across 10 bases. With 0 bases clipped from V and 4 bases from J, the junction kept 10 bases outside the gene matches. CDR3 length: 17 residues. The germline gives CDR1 SGHNT, CDR2 YYREEE (reference sequence). CDR3 bases: TGTGCCAGCAGCTTGGCGAGCGGGGGGGCCGCAAGGTACGAGCAGTACTTC. This codes for CASSLASGGAARYEQYF.

CDR3 bases: TGTGCCAGCAGCTTGTTTCTACGGACAGGGGGCGCGAAGGTCACTGAAGCTTTCTTT. The encoded protein is CASSLFLRTGGAKVTEAFF. This chain uses TRBV5-6 with TRBJ1-1; 11 nucleotides match TRBD1. Germline assignment: CDR1 SGHDT and CDR2 YYEEEE. V was clipped by 1 base and J by 4 bases; unmatched bases: 15. This CDR3 is 19 amino acids long.

This clonotype was seen a single time. The V gene is TRBV28, the J gene TRBJ1-5, with a possible D match to TRBD1 (5 bases). V lost 3 bases, J lost 9 bases, and 9 bases lay in between. Germline CDR1 and CDR2: MDHEN and SYDVKM. The CDR3 runs to 12 residues. In nucleotides, the CDR3 is TGTGCCAGCAGTTTGAGGGGTGGGCCCCAGCATTTT. Its protein product is CASSLRGGPQHF.

The rearrangement joins TRBV20-1 to TRBJ2-7, with TRBD1 as a possible D gene (5 bases). The CDR3 consists of 13 residues. Germline lookup yields CDR1 DFQATT and CDR2 SNEGSKA (reference sequence). V lost 3 bases to trimming and J lost 1 base, with 10 bases between them. CDR3 in amino acids: CSARSRASYEQYF. CDR3 nucleotide sequence: TGCAGTGCTAGGAGCAGGGCTTCCTACGAGCAGTACTTC.

The chain has TRBV12-3 or TRBV12-4 and TRBJ1-2; D not resolved. Trimming took 6 bases from V and 6 from J, leaving 14 bases between them. CDR3 length: 13 amino acids. CDR3 in DNA: TGTGCCAGCAGCAGAGGGCAGTTACATGGCTACACCTTC. This codes for CASSRGQLHGYTF.

The chain combines TRBV27 with TRBJ1-2; 9 nucleotides line up with TRBD1. CDR1 and CDR2 from the germline V gene are MNHEY and SMNVEV (reference sequence). V lost 5 bases to trimming and J lost 4 bases; unmatched junction nucleotides: 8. This CDR3 is 15 amino acids long. The chain's CDR3 is CASSPWTGDGYGYTF. The CDR3 DNA sequence: TGTGCCAGCAGTCCCTGGACAGGGGATGGCTATGGCTACACCTTC.

The gene calls are TRBV7-9 and TRBJ2-1; D tentatively reads TRBD1 or TRBD2 (5 bases each). This CDR3 is built from 12 residues. CDR1 is SEHNR, CDR2 FQNEAQ, per germline (reference sequence). V lost 3 bases and J 9 bases, leaving 9 bases between the germline ends. The CDR3: CASSFQGTEQFF. CDR3 in DNA: TGTGCCAGCAGCTTTCAAGGGACTGAGCAGTTCTTC.

The V and J genes are TRBV20-1 and TRBJ1-4; no definite D call. Germline CDR1 is DFQATT and CDR2 is SNEGSKA (reference sequence). V was shortened by 4 bases and J by 4 bases, with 7 bases between the two germline ends. The CDR3 sequence is 12 residues long. For the CDR3, the DNA is TGCAGTGCTACGGAACTTAATGAAAAACTGTTTTTT. Translation gives CSATELNEKLFF.

The chain links TRBV27 to TRBJ1-5; no firm D call. The CDR3 is 13 amino acids. Trimming took off 6 bases at V and 0 bases at J, with 6 bases between the two ends. Germline CDR1 and CDR2: MNHEY and SMNVEV (reference sequence). The CDR3 sequence is CASRGYSNQPQHF. CDR3 nucleotide sequence: TGTGCCAGCAGGGGGTATAGCAATCAGCCCCAGCATTTT.

The chain joins TRBV6-5 to TRBJ1-2, with 7 bases lining up with TRBD1. Germline V CDR1 and CDR2: MNHEY, SVGAGI. J lost 6 bases, V lost 10 bases, and 17 bases had no gene match. The CDR3 is 15 residues long. CDR3: CATWRMAGGRNGYTF. The CDR3 nucleotides read TGTGCCACCTGGAGGATGGCAGGGGGTAGGAATGGCTACACCTTC.

The CDR3 sequence: CASSLGTGGAKLFF. CDR3 sequence (DNA): TGTGCCAGCAGCCTAGGGACAGGGGGCGCGAAACTGTTTTTT. The chain couples TRBV5-8 to TRBJ1-4, with 12 positions matching TRBD1. The CDR3 spans 14 residues. Germline loops: CDR1 SGHTS, CDR2 YDEGEE. Germline trimming cut 4 bases from V and 11 bases from J; bases unmatched to any gene: 6.

The chain employs TRBV2 and TRBJ1-1, with a possible D match to TRBD1 (6 bases). The CDR3 spans 13 residues. V was shortened by 6 bases and J by 1 base, with 9 bases between the two germline ends. Per the germline V gene, CDR1 is SNHLY and CDR2 is FYNNEI. CDR3 loop: CASRGAENTEAFF. CDR3 sequence (DNA): TGTGCCAGCAGGGGGGCAGAGAACACTGAAGCTTTCTTT. The whole variable domain, filled in from reference TRBV2 and TRBJ1-1, reads EPEVTQTPSHQVTQMGQEVILRCVPISNHLYFYWYRQILGQKVEFLVSFYNNEISEKSEIFDDQFSVERPDGSNFTLKIRSTKLEDSAMYFCASRGAENTEAFFGQGTRLTVV.

V usage is TRBV5-4 and J usage is TRBJ2-7; no clear D gene. The CDR3 is made up of 13 amino acids. The germline V and J ends were trimmed by 1 base and 2 bases, with 7 bases remaining between them. Germline CDR1 SGHNT, CDR2 YYREEE (reference sequence). The CDR3 sequence is CASSLSTTYEQYF. The DNA of the CDR3 is TGTGCCAGCAGCTTGTCTACCACCTACGAGCAGTACTTC. The variable domain in full, with the rest retrieved from reference TRBV5-4 and TRBJ2-7, is ETGVTQSPTHLIKTRGQQVTLRCSSQSGHNTVSWYQQALGQGPQFIFQYYREEENGRGNFPPRFSGLQFPNYSSELNVNALELDDSALYLCASSLSTTYEQYFGPGTRLTVT.

The V and J genes are TRBV9 and TRBJ2-3; D is unresolved. CDR1 and CDR2 (germline): SGDLS, YYNGEE. V lost 1 base and J 3 bases, leaving 18 bases between the germline ends. This CDR3 contains 17 residues. The CDR3 region has the DNA TGTGCCAGCAGCGTACAACCGTGTTTATTTCAGACAGATACGCAGTATTTT. Its protein is CASSVQPCLFQTDTQYF.

The chain links TRBV19 to TRBJ1-2, with D maybe TRBD1 (5 bases). Germline V lookup: CDR1 LNHDA, CDR2 SQIVND (reference sequence). The CDR3 sequence is 15 residues long. Deletions cut 5 bases from V and 3 bases from J, with 16 bases between. The CDR3 loop is CASSSRNAQDYGYTF. CDR3 in DNA: TGTGCCAGTAGTTCCCGGAACGCACAGGACTATGGCTACACCTTC.

This clonotype was counted only a few times. The chain has TRBV6-5 and TRBJ2-1, with D perhaps matching TRBD2 (5 bases). This CDR3 comprises 15 residues. Looked up from germline, CDR1 is MNHEY and CDR2 is SVGAGI. The V gene lost 0 bases and the J gene lost 0 bases, with 6 bases spanning the gap. The CDR3 loop is CASSYSGSSYNEQFF. The CDR3, as DNA: TGTGCCAGCAGTTACTCTGGGAGCTCCTACAATGAGCAGTTCTTC.

The J gene is TRBJ2-1, the V gene TRBV7-2, with 11 bases aligning to TRBD2. V lost 5 bases and J lost 2; bases outside the gene matches: 8. The CDR3 length is 17 residues. Germline CDR1 SGHTA, CDR2 FQGNSA. The CDR3 loop reads CASSQHTSGSPYNEQFF. DNA for the CDR3: TGTGCCAGCAGCCAACACACTAGCGGGAGCCCCTACAATGAGCAGTTCTTC.

J is TRBJ2-1 and V is TRBV7-2; D unclear. CDR1 is SGHTA and CDR2 is FQGNSA in the germline V gene. The CDR3 is made up of 19 amino acids. Trimming removed 7 bases at V and 4 bases at J, with 29 bases between. The CDR3 region is CASIPFVRTQGGPYNEQFF. The CDR3 DNA follows: TGTGCCAGCATCCCTTTTGTGCGTACACAAGGTGGGCCTTACAATGAGCAGTTCTTC.

This chain connects TRBV5-4 to TRBJ2-7, with D perhaps matching TRBD1 (6 bases). CDR3 length: 13 amino acids. The V and J ends lost 9 bases and 4 bases respectively, with 17 bases between them. The germline gives CDR1 SGHNT, CDR2 YYREEE (reference sequence). The CDR3 DNA is TGTGCCACCAAGAGACAGGACCTGTACGAGCAGTACTTC. Its protein is CATKRQDLYEQYF. Using reference TRBV5-4 and TRBJ2-7 for the parts outside the CDR3, the full variable domain is ETGVTQSPTHLIKTRGQQVTLRCSSQSGHNTVSWYQQALGQGPQFIFQYYREEENGRGNFPPRFSGLQFPNYSSELNVNALELDDSALYLCATKRQDLYEQYFGPGTRLTVT.

V usage is TRBV29-1 and J usage is TRBJ2-1; possibly TRBD2 for D (6 bases). The CDR3 consists of 13 residues. The germline gives CDR1 SQVTM, CDR2 ANQGSEA. The ends were cut back, 5 bases at V and 8 bases at J, with 16 bases in the middle. The CDR3 protein is CSVRAQLADEQFF. For the CDR3, the DNA is TGCAGCGTTCGAGCCCAACTAGCTGATGAGCAGTTCTTC.